The next 20 T cell receptor beta chains were all read from a single sample in a study of T-cell reconstitution after alpha-beta-depleted transplantation in children. Preparation of the TCRbeta library used unique molecular identifiers. A single record per CDR3 protein comes from TCRdb applying MiXCR to the PCR reads. The repertoire holds 90,000 to 130,000 distinct CDR3 sequences, with 10% as singletons. The material was PBMCs from the stem cell graft donor, obtained from the stem cell graft. The source is a human donor who donated a stem cell graft to a child with acute lymphoblastic leukemia.

This clonotype was counted ten times or more. This chain joins TRBV12-3 or TRBV12-4 and TRBJ2-6; 7 nucleotides match TRBD1. The CDR3 totals 16 residues. V was pared by 6 bases and J by 8 bases, with 13 bases of the junction left unmatched. CDR3 protein: CASSPGQPVWPNVLTF. CDR3 nucleotide sequence: TGTGCCAGCAGCCCGGGACAGCCAGTTTGGCCCAACGTCCTGACTTTC.

There are many counts of this clonotype. This chain uses TRBV5-1 with TRBJ2-5; 12 bases agree with TRBD2. Germline CDR1 SGHRS, CDR2 YFSETQ. J gave up 5 bases and V 2 bases, and 10 bases lay outside the gene matches. The CDR3 totals 17 residues. CDR3 sequence: CASSFTSSGRAKETQYF. The DNA for the CDR3 is TGCGCCAGCAGCTTCACCTCTAGCGGGAGGGCCAAGGAGACCCAGTACTTC.

This clonotype was seen repeatedly, ten times or more. The V and J genes are TRBV29-1 and TRBJ1-1; maybe TRBD1 (6 bases). Germline V gene lookup returns CDR1 SQVTM and CDR2 ANQGSEA. Trimming took off 6 bases at V and 5 bases at J, with 16 bases between the two ends. CDR3 size: 13 residues. The CDR3 nucleotides read TGCAGCGTCCTAGGCGGGACAAAGACTGAAGCTTTCTTT. Translation: CSVLGGTKTEAFF. The variable domain in full, completed from reference TRBV29-1 and TRBJ1-1, reads SAVISQKPSRDICQRGTSLTIQCQVDSQVTMMFWYRQQPGQSLTLIATANQGSEATYESGFVIDKFPISRPNLTFSTLTVSNMSPEDSSIYLCSVLGGTKTEAFFGQGTRLTVV.

Many counts were recorded for this clonotype. CDR3 coding DNA: TGCGCCAGCAGCTTAAACGGTCTGAGGGCCGGGGAGCTGTTTTTT. This sequence encodes CASSLNGLRAGELFF. The chain has TRBV5-1 and TRBJ2-2; TRBD2 might be the D (5 bases). V lost 2 bases to trimming and J lost 6 bases, with 14 bases between them. CDR3 size: 15 residues. Germline values: CDR1 SGHRS, CDR2 YFSETQ.

This clonotype was counted ten times or more. V usage is TRBV9 and J usage is TRBJ1-3; 10 bases are shared with TRBD1. Germline CDR1 and CDR2: SGDLS and YYNGEE. This CDR3 contains 16 residues. V lost 3 bases, J lost 0 bases, and 3 bases stayed unmatched. CDR3 region: CASSADRGYSGNTIYF. CDR3 nucleotide sequence: TGTGCCAGCAGCGCGGACAGGGGGTACTCTGGAAACACCATATATTTT.

This clonotype was seen repeatedly, ten times or more. The chain has TRBV4-3 and TRBJ2-7, with 8 positions matching TRBD2. Germline CDR1 and CDR2: LGHNA and YSLEER. The CDR3 sequence is 16 residues long. V dropped 1 base and J dropped 4; count of bases not matched to a gene: 9. CDR3 DNA: TGCGCCAGCAGCCAAGGTGCTGGCGGGAGGCGGTACGAGCAGTACTTC. Encoded protein: CASSQGAGGRRYEQYF.

Turning to this clonotype: This may arise from a read error, as a much more abundant clone is one base away. This chain connects TRBV7-9 to TRBJ2-1; possible D gene TRBD1, 6 bases. V was trimmed by 5 bases and J by 10 bases, leaving 24 bases between them. The CDR3 covers 16 residues. The germline V gene has CDR1 SEHNR and CDR2 FQNEAQ (reference sequence). The CDR3 sequence: CASSLQAGAALGEQFF. The CDR3 bases are TGTGCCAGCAGCCTCCAGGCAGGGGCAGCGCTTGGGGAGCAGTTCTTC. Drawing the rest from reference TRBV7-9 and TRBJ2-1, the complete variable domain is DTGVSQNPRHKITKRGQNVTFRCDPISEHNRLYWYRQTLGQGPEFLTYFQNEAQLEKSRLLSDRFSAERPKGSFSTLEIQRTEQGDSAMYLCASSLQAGAALGEQFFGPGTRLTVL.

This clonotype appeared many times. V and J are TRBV12-3 or TRBV12-4 and TRBJ1-2; D possibly corresponds to TRBD1 (5 bases). V shed 1 base and J shed 6 bases, with 12 bases lying between them. This CDR3 has 14 amino acids. CDR3 in amino acids: CASSLVPGIDGYTF. CDR3 DNA sequence: TGTGCCAGCAGTTTAGTACCAGGGATAGATGGCTACACCTTC.

This clonotype was found many times. CDR3 bases: TGTGCCAGCAGCCCTCGGACTAGCGGGAGCAATGAGCAGTTCTTC. Residues: CASSPRTSGSNEQFF. This chain links TRBV7-2 with TRBJ2-1; 13 bases are a match to TRBD2. Germline CDR1 and CDR2: SGHTA and FQGNSA. The CDR3 has 15 residues. The junction had 4 bases not matched to a gene; V was cut back by 5 bases and J by 6 bases.

There are many counts of this clonotype. The rearrangement uses TRBV11-2 and TRBJ1-6, with 7 bases matching TRBD1. CDR3 length: 14 residues. Looked up from germline, CDR1 is SGHAT and CDR2 is FQNNGV. Trimming cost V 3 bases and J 8 bases; bases outside gene matches: 4. CDR3 region: CASSLAGGDSPLHF. Here the CDR3 DNA reads TGTGCCAGCAGCTTGGCAGGGGGGGATTCACCCCTCCACTTT.

Comments on this clonotype: One junction end disagrees with the germline gene, perhaps due to a read error. This rearrangement joins TRBV7-6 to TRBJ1-1; weak D call: TRBD1 (5 bases). CDR3 size: 16 residues. Germline V gives CDR1 SGHVS, CDR2 FNYEAQ. Written as DNA, the CDR3 is TGTGTCAGCAGCCTTGGAAGGCAGGGAGTGAACACTGAAGCTTTCTTT. Translation gives CVSSLGRQGVNTEAFF.

This clonotype showed up many times. The V gene is TRBV7-2, the J gene TRBJ2-7; D not certain. V shed 5 bases and J shed 0 bases, with 5 bases lying between them. The CDR3 contains 12 residues. Germline CDR1 and CDR2: SGHTA and FQGNSA. Here the CDR3 reads CASSPYSYEQYF. CDR3 in DNA: TGTGCCAGCAGCCCCTACTCCTACGAGCAGTACTTC. Based on the CDR3 plus reference TRBV7-2 and TRBJ2-7, the full variable domain is GAGVSQSPSNKVTEKGKDVELRCDPISGHTALYWYRQSLGQGLEFLIYFQGNSAPDKSGLPSDRFSAERTGGSVSTLTIQRTQQEDSAVYLCASSPYSYEQYFGPGTRLTVT.

The chain joins TRBV4-3 to TRBJ2-7; D possibly uses TRBD1 or TRBD2 (5 bases each). CDR3 length: 14 residues. The ends were cut back, 4 bases at V and 2 bases at J, with 12 bases in the middle. Germline assignment: CDR1 LGHNA and CDR2 YSLEER. CDR3 sequence (DNA): TGCGCCAGCAGCCCCAGGGACGGGGCCTACGAGCAGTACTTC. Translating it yields CASSPRDGAYEQYF.

This clonotype was seen at least ten times. V gene TRBV7-2 combines with J gene TRBJ2-5, with D unclear. The CDR3 totals 14 residues. Germline-derived CDR1 and CDR2 are SGHTA and FQGNSA. The V gene lost 1 base and the J gene lost 2 bases, with 8 bases spanning the gap. The CDR3 loop is CASSLEGGQETQYF. CDR3 nucleotide sequence: TGTGCCAGCAGCTTAGAGGGTGGACAAGAGACCCAGTACTTC.

The sample holds many counts of this clonotype. The chain couples TRBV7-9 to TRBJ2-5; tentative D call: TRBD1 (5 bases). With 2 bases removed from V and 5 bases from J, the gap between germline ends came to 15 bases. The germline V gene has CDR1 SEHNR and CDR2 FQNEAQ (reference sequence). This CDR3 contains 15 residues. CDR3 nucleotide sequence: TGTGCCAGCAGCTTAAGTCAAGGGGTTTTGGAGACCCAGTACTTC. Translation: CASSLSQGVLETQYF.

Many counts were recorded for this clonotype. The chain has TRBV6-5 and TRBJ2-7; 8 bases agree with TRBD2. J gave up 7 bases and V 10 bases, and 12 bases lay outside the gene matches. In germline, CDR1 is MNHEY, CDR2 SVGAGI. The CDR3 spans 13 residues. The CDR3 coding sequence is TGTGCCAACGGACGGCGGGGGGCAGGGGAGCAGTACTTC. This encodes CANGRRGAGEQYF.

This clonotype has ten or more counts. The chain has TRBV27 and TRBJ2-6, with unresolved D. The CDR3 runs to 15 residues. Germline values: CDR1 MNHEY, CDR2 SMNVEV (reference sequence). The germline V and J ends were trimmed by 3 bases and 0 bases, with 6 bases remaining between them. The CDR3 coding sequence is TGTGCCAGCAGTTTGGGTCCCTCTGGGGCCAACGTCCTGACTTTC. Residues: CASSLGPSGANVLTF. Based on the CDR3 plus reference TRBV27 and TRBJ2-6, the full variable domain is EAQVTQNPRYLITVTGKKLTVTCSQNMNHEYMSWYRQDPGLGLRQIYYSMNVEVTDKGDVPEGYKVSRKEKRNFPLILESPSPNQTSLYFCASSLGPSGANVLTFGAGSRLTVL.

This clonotype showed up many times. The chain is built from TRBV7-2 and TRBJ2-2; D may be TRBD2 (7 bases). This CDR3 region has 16 residues. The ends were cut back, 7 bases at V and 6 bases at J, with 21 bases in the middle. CDR1 and CDR2 from the germline V gene are SGHTA and FQGNSA. The CDR3 sequence is CASTQAGARVSGELFF. The CDR3 coding sequence is TGTGCCAGCACTCAGGCGGGGGCTCGGGTGTCCGGGGAGCTGTTTTTT. The whole variable domain, remainder taken from reference TRBV7-2 and TRBJ2-2, is GAGVSQSPSNKVTEKGKDVELRCDPISGHTALYWYRQSLGQGLEFLIYFQGNSAPDKSGLPSDRFSAERTGGSVSTLTIQRTQQEDSAVYLCASTQAGARVSGELFFGEGSRLTVL.

At least ten counts were recorded for this clonotype. The chain has TRBV7-2 and TRBJ1-5, with D unresolved. The V end lost 5 bases, the J end lost 0 bases, and 11 bases lay between the germline ends. From germline, CDR1 is SGHTA and CDR2 FQGNSA. This CDR3 is built from 15 residues. For the CDR3, the DNA is TGTGCCAGCAGCCCCGCGGAGTATAGCAATCAGCCCCAGCATTTT. Its translation is CASSPAEYSNQPQHF.

This rearrangement joins TRBV28 to TRBJ2-1, with TRBD2 matching 10 bases. The CDR3 is 18 residues long. Trimming cost V 10 bases and J 3 bases; bases outside gene matches: 18. The germline V gene has CDR1 MDHEN and CDR2 SYDVKM. DNA of the CDR3: TGTGCCATGGGCCCCGTGCTCCTAGCGGGAGAGGTCTACAATGAGCAGTTCTTC. Its protein is CAMGPVLLAGEVYNEQFF.